The 10 T cell receptor beta chains listed next were all sequenced from one sample in a study of blood T cell repertoires in COVID-19. Sequenced by immunoSEQ multiplex PCR; TCRdb stores in-frame clones only, minus some. The sample lists under 250,000 clones, roughly 90% occurring once. The sequencing input was peripheral blood. Receptor source: a man in his sixties with COVID-19, enrolled during active disease.

The chain joins TRBV5-4 to TRBJ1-2; a possible D gene is TRBD1 (6 bases). This CDR3 has 13 amino acids. Germline-derived CDR1 and CDR2 are SGHNT and YYREEE (reference sequence). Trimming pared 2 bases from V and 3 bases from J, leaving 8 bases between. Written as DNA, the CDR3 is TGTGCCAGCAGCTTCGCAGGGGACTATGGCTACACCTTC. It specifies CASSFAGDYGYTF.

V is TRBV7-9 and J is TRBJ1-6, with D tentatively TRBD1 (5 bases). The CDR3 is 16 residues long. In germline, CDR1 is SEHNR, CDR2 FQNEAQ (reference sequence). V lost 4 bases and J lost 10, with 20 bases in between. In DNA form, the CDR3 reads TGTGCCAGCAGCTCCGTGGGGGGAGGCACCGGCTCACCCCTCCACTTT. This gives the protein CASSSVGGGTGSPLHF.

The gene calls are TRBV28 and TRBJ2-1, with 9 positions matching TRBD2. The CDR3 is 18 residues long. In germline, CDR1 is MDHEN, CDR2 SYDVKM. The ends lost 2 bases at V and 4 bases at J; junction bases unmatched: 12. The CDR3 sequence: CASSLPSSGGREYNEQFF. The CDR3 DNA sequence: TGTGCCAGCAGTTTACCCTCTAGTGGCGGGAGGGAGTACAATGAGCAGTTCTTC.

A word on this clone: This sample also contains other DNA sequences that code for the same CDR3. The chain links TRBV19 to TRBJ2-1, with 9 positions matching TRBD2. This CDR3 spans 16 amino acids. Unmatched junction bases numbered 6, after V lost 3 bases and J lost 3 bases. CDR1 is LNHDA and CDR2 is SQIVND in the germline V gene (reference sequence). CDR3 loop: CASSILSSGSYNEQFF. CDR3 nucleotides: TGTGCCAGTAGTATCCTTAGTAGCGGGAGCTACAATGAGCAGTTCTTC.

The chain couples TRBV6-1 to TRBJ1-2; no definite D call. Germline V gene sequence: CDR1 MNHNS, CDR2 SASEGT. Trimming cost V 4 bases and J 0 bases, with 12 bases left between them. The CDR3 sequence is 15 residues long. The CDR3 is CASSGAGEANYGYTF. Written as DNA, the CDR3 is TGTGCCAGCAGTGGAGCGGGTGAGGCTAACTATGGCTACACCTTC.

The chain is built from TRBV4-1 and TRBJ2-7, with 8 positions matching TRBD2. Unmatched junction bases numbered 13, after V lost 0 bases and J lost 3 bases. Germline V gene sequence: CDR1 MGHRA, CDR2 YSYEKL. This CDR3 spans 18 amino acids. The CDR3 DNA reads as TGCGCCAGCAGCCAAGATCTCCCCGGGGGGGCTTCGGTCTACGAGCAGTACTTC. It is translated as CASSQDLPGGASVYEQYF.

J is TRBJ2-3 and V is TRBV9; TRBD2 matches at 7 bases. The germline V gene has CDR1 SGDLS and CDR2 YYNGEE. V lost 1 base, J lost 4 bases, and 6 bases stayed unmatched. The CDR3 length is 15 residues. In DNA, the CDR3 is TGTGCCAGCAGCGTACTAGCGGAGAAATCAGATACGCAGTATTTT. This codes for CASSVLAEKSDTQYF.

This sequence joins TRBV7-2 and TRBJ2-1; maybe TRBD2 (5 bases). V was pared by 1 base and J by 9 bases, with 10 bases between. Per the germline V gene, CDR1 is SGHTA and CDR2 is FQGNSA. The CDR3 contains 13 residues. Written as DNA, the CDR3 is TGTGCCAGCAGCTTAGACCCCGGGGTTGAGCAGTTCTTC. Translating it yields CASSLDPGVEQFF. The full variable domain, its missing parts supplied by reference TRBV7-2 and TRBJ2-1, is GAGVSQSPSNKVTEKGKDVELRCDPISGHTALYWYRQSLGQGLEFLIYFQGNSAPDKSGLPSDRFSAERTGGSVSTLTIQRTQQEDSAVYLCASSLDPGVEQFFGPGTRLTVL.

The chain employs TRBV11-2 and TRBJ2-7, with D maybe TRBD2 (6 bases). The CDR3 sequence is 14 residues long. The V gene lost 4 bases and the J gene lost 4 bases, with 14 bases spanning the gap. Germline V CDR1 and CDR2: SGHAT, FQNNGV. The CDR3, as DNA: TGTGCCAGCAGCTACGGCGGAGGGCCATACGAGCAGTACTTC. Translating it yields CASSYGGGPYEQYF. Drawing the rest from reference TRBV11-2 and TRBJ2-7, the complete variable domain is EAGVAQSPRYKIIEKRQSVAFWCNPISGHATLYWYQQILGQGPKLLIQFQNNGVVDDSQLPKDRFSAERLKGVDSTLKIQPAKLEDSAVYLCASSYGGGPYEQYFGPGTRLTVT.

The chain uses TRBV27 and TRBJ2-5, with TRBD1 matching 8 bases. V shed 3 bases and J 4 bases; nucleotides not matched to a gene: 10. The CDR3 has 16 amino acids. CDR1 and CDR2 (germline): MNHEY, SMNVEV (reference sequence). CDR3 sequence: CASSLWTGTRGETQYF. CDR3 bases: TGTGCCAGCAGTTTGTGGACAGGGACCAGGGGAGAGACCCAGTACTTC.